Presented here are 27 T cell receptor beta chains from one specimen sequenced in a study of blood T cell repertoires in COVID-19. Method: immunoSEQ multiplex PCR; TCRdb's copy keeps in-frame clones and lacks some. The sample has 150,000 to 200,000 clones; 88% are singletons. Sequenced sample: peripheral blood. The receptors come from a man aged 35 to 55 with active or convalescent COVID-19.

The V gene is TRBV5-5, the J gene TRBJ2-7, with a possible D match to TRBD1 (6 bases). Trimming removed 1 base from V and 12 bases from J, with 20 bases in between. The length of the CDR3 is 14 residues. CDR1 and CDR2 (germline): SGHKS, YYEKEE (reference sequence). For the CDR3, the DNA is TGTGCCAGCAGCTTGTGGGACATAGGGCTCCCCGGGTACTTC. This translates into CASSLWDIGLPGYF.

The sample holds a few counts of this clone. V is TRBV6-5 and J is TRBJ2-1, with a possible D match to TRBD1 (6 bases). V lost 6 bases, J lost 0 bases, and 12 bases lay in between. Germline-derived CDR1 and CDR2 are MNHEY and SVGAGI. This CDR3 comprises 15 residues. DNA of the CDR3: TGTGCCAGCAGGGGACAACCGAGCTCCTACAATGAGCAGTTCTTC. Amino acids: CASRGQPSSYNEQFF.

This chain joins TRBV18 and TRBJ1-4; 7 nucleotides match TRBD1. The germline V gene encodes CDR1 KGHSH and CDR2 LQKENI. Trimming at V came to 3 bases and at J to 8 bases, leaving 6 bases not matched to a gene. This CDR3 is 14 amino acids long. The CDR3 sequence is CASSPGQLREKLFF. In nucleotides, the CDR3 is TGTGCCAGCTCACCGGGACAGTTAAGGGAAAAACTGTTTTTT.

This sequence joins TRBV2 and TRBJ1-2, with 8 bases identical to TRBD1. The CDR3 loop spans 15 amino acids. Germline trimming cut 5 bases from V and 1 base from J; bases unmatched to any gene: 6. Germline V gene lookup returns CDR1 SNHLY and CDR2 FYNNEI. CDR3 coding DNA: TGTGCCAGCAGTCAAAGGGGGACAGGTAACTATGGCTACACCTTC. Translating gives CASSQRGTGNYGYTF.

This chain connects TRBV20-1 to TRBJ2-7, with D perhaps matching TRBD2 (5 bases). Germline values: CDR1 DFQATT, CDR2 SNEGSKA (reference sequence). The CDR3 has 13 amino acids. The V gene lost 3 bases and the J gene lost 6 bases, with 15 bases spanning the gap. The CDR3 sequence is CSASRPGSSEQYF. The CDR3, as DNA: TGCAGTGCTAGTCGGCCGGGAAGTAGCGAGCAGTACTTC.

Ten or more counts support this clone. Written as DNA, the CDR3 is TGTGCCAGCAGCTTAGTTGGAGTTAACTCTGGAAACACCATATATTTT. Its protein is CASSLVGVNSGNTIYF. The chain employs TRBV7-2 and TRBJ1-3; no reliable D call. Germline CDR1 SGHTA, CDR2 FQGNSA. The CDR3 is 16 residues long. The germline V and J ends were trimmed by 1 base and 0 bases, with 10 bases remaining between them.

The chain couples TRBV3-1 (or the pseudogene TRBV3-2) to TRBJ2-5, with a weak D call TRBD2 (5 bases). There are 16 residues in the CDR3. V gave up 0 bases and J gave up 1 base, with 12 bases separating them. Germline CDR1 is LGHDT and CDR2 is YNNKEL (reference sequence). The CDR3 here is CASSQEGAGPQETQYF. The CDR3 nucleotides are TGTGCCAGCAGCCAAGAAGGCGCGGGTCCCCAAGAGACCCAGTACTTC.

The CDR3 reads CASSLNGLTEAFF. CDR3 DNA sequence: TGTGCCAGCAGCTTGAATGGACTCACTGAAGCTTTCTTT. J is TRBJ1-1 and V is TRBV11-2, with D unclear. Trimming took 3 bases from V and 4 from J, leaving 9 bases between them. In germline, CDR1 is SGHAT, CDR2 FQNNGV. This CDR3 is built from 13 residues.

The chain links TRBV24-1 to TRBJ1-6; perhaps TRBD1 as D (5 bases). The CDR3 loop spans 13 amino acids. The germline V and J ends were trimmed by 9 bases and 5 bases, with 10 bases remaining between them. Germline loops: CDR1 KGHDR, CDR2 SFDVKD. CDR3 loop: CATGASNNSPLHF. Written as DNA, the CDR3 is TGTGCCACCGGGGCCTCGAATAATTCACCCCTCCACTTT.

The rearrangement joins TRBV30 to TRBJ2-3; TRBD1 is a possible D gene (6 bases). Germline lookup yields CDR1 GTSNPN and CDR2 SVGIG (reference sequence). V was clipped by 0 bases and J by 4 bases, with 11 bases between them. The CDR3 extends over 14 amino acids. This CDR3 reads CAWSVTGPSDTQYF. The CDR3 DNA follows: TGTGCCTGGAGTGTCACAGGGCCCTCAGATACGCAGTATTTT.

CDR3 protein: CASSLDIEVNSPLHF. Written as DNA, the CDR3 is TGTGCCAGCAGCTTAGATATTGAGGTTAATTCACCCCTCCACTTT. The chain recombines TRBV7-2 with TRBJ1-6; no clear D. V was cut by 1 base and J by 6 bases, with 10 bases left in between. The CDR3 has 15 residues. CDR1 and CDR2 (germline): SGHTA, FQGNSA.

The chain combines TRBV29-1 with TRBJ1-1; tentative D call: TRBD1 (6 bases). The V end was cut by 4 bases, the J end by 1 base, with 13 bases between. The CDR3 spans 14 residues. From germline, CDR1 is SQVTM and CDR2 ANQGSEA. The CDR3 spells CSVVYREGNTEAFF. CDR3 sequence (DNA): TGCAGCGTTGTATACAGGGAGGGGAACACTGAAGCTTTCTTT. The complete variable domain, with remaining parts taken from reference TRBV29-1 and TRBJ1-1, reads SAVISQKPSRDICQRGTSLTIQCQVDSQVTMMFWYRQQPGQSLTLIATANQGSEATYESGFVIDKFPISRPNLTFSTLTVSNMSPEDSSIYLCSVVYREGNTEAFFGQGTRLTVV.

This clone turned up a few times. V is TRBV3-1 (or the pseudogene TRBV3-2) and J is TRBJ2-2; 9 bases match TRBD1. This CDR3 region has 17 residues. V lost 5 bases, J lost 1 base, and 8 bases stayed unmatched. CDR1 is LGHDT, CDR2 YNNKEL, per germline (reference sequence). CDR3 DNA sequence: TGTGCCAGCAGCTCCCGGGACAGGGTGTGGAACACCGGGGAGCTGTTTTTT. Translated, it gives CASSSRDRVWNTGELFF.

The chain is built from TRBV6-1 and TRBJ1-2; the match to TRBD1 covers 7 bases. The germline V gene has CDR1 MNHNS and CDR2 SASEGT. The CDR3 spans 14 residues. V gave up 2 bases and J gave up 8 bases; unmatched junction bases: 8. The CDR3 loop is CASSESGTALGYTF. CDR3 DNA: TGTGCCAGCAGTGAATCCGGGACAGCACTCGGCTACACCTTC.

The J gene is TRBJ2-1, the V gene TRBV3-1 (or the pseudogene TRBV3-2); 7 nucleotides align to TRBD2. Per germline, CDR1 LGHDT and CDR2 YNNKEL (reference sequence). The CDR3 is 17 amino acids. Trimming at V came to 2 bases and at J to 1 base, leaving 8 bases not matched to a gene. The CDR3 region has the DNA TGTGCCAGCAGCCAAAGGCTAGCGGCCCTTTCCTACAATGAGCAGTTCTTC. Its translation is CASSQRLAALSYNEQFF.

This chain links TRBV6-1 with TRBJ2-2; 7 bases agree with TRBD1. Germline CDR1 is MNHNS and CDR2 is SASEGT. Germline trimming cut 3 bases from V and 5 bases from J; bases unmatched to any gene: 6. The CDR3 has 15 amino acids. The CDR3 spells CASSDRQGQTGELFF. The CDR3 nucleotides are TGTGCCAGCAGTGATCGACAGGGCCAGACCGGGGAGCTGTTTTTT.

The CDR3, as DNA: TGCGCCAGCAGCCTTTCGACAGGGACAGGGAAGGATGGCTACACCTTC. It encodes CASSLSTGTGKDGYTF. The chain uses TRBV5-1 and TRBJ1-2, with 9 bases identical to TRBD1. The CDR3 is 16 amino acids. V gave up 4 bases and J gave up 6 bases; unmatched junction bases: 13. Germline V gene data show CDR1 as SGHRS and CDR2 as YFSETQ.

In DNA form, the CDR3 reads TGTGCCAGCAGTTTATCGGGCGGGAGACCTAGGAATGAGCAGTTCTTC. It yields the protein CASSLSGGRPRNEQFF. The V call is TRBV28, the J call TRBJ2-1; 7 bases agree with TRBD2. The germline CDR1 and CDR2 sequences are MDHEN and SYDVKM. V lost 1 base and J lost 7; bases outside the gene matches: 10. The CDR3 extends over 16 amino acids.

The genes are TRBV6-2 or TRBV6-3 and TRBJ2-2; 7 bases align to TRBD1. The V gene end was trimmed by 5 bases and the J gene end by 8 bases; junction bases not matched to a gene: 14. This CDR3 is 16 amino acids long. CDR1 is MNHEY and CDR2 is SVGEGT in the germline V gene. The CDR3 spells CASSADRTPMVGELFF. The CDR3, as DNA: TGTGCCAGCAGTGCGGACAGGACCCCTATGGTAGGGGAGCTGTTTTTT.

The chain couples TRBV19 to TRBJ1-2; possible D gene TRBD1, 5 bases. V dropped 7 bases and J dropped 7 bases, with 16 bases sitting between them. The CDR3 sequence is 13 residues long. Germline V gene data show CDR1 as LNHDA and CDR2 as SQIVND (reference sequence). The CDR3 reads CASKDSVFSGYTF. The CDR3 DNA reads as TGTGCCAGTAAAGACAGCGTATTCTCTGGCTACACCTTC.

This chain joins TRBV19 and TRBJ2-3; 12 bases map to TRBD2. Unmatched junction bases numbered 5, after V lost 6 bases and J lost 4 bases. Germline CDR1 and CDR2: LNHDA and SQIVND (reference sequence). CDR3 length equals 15 residues. Here the CDR3 DNA reads TGTGCCAGTAGCACGACTAGCGGGAGTCCAGATACGCAGTATTTT. Translation gives CASSTTSGSPDTQYF.

This clone was seen only a few times. The chain carries TRBV30 and TRBJ1-2; 7 bases line up with TRBD1. Unmatched junction bases numbered 12, after V lost 3 bases and J lost 2 bases. CDR3 length: 16 residues. Germline V lookup: CDR1 GTSNPN, CDR2 SVGIG (reference sequence). CDR3 sequence reads: CAWRRDRTYRNYGYTF. The CDR3 region has the DNA TGTGCCTGGAGACGGGACAGAACTTACCGGAACTATGGCTACACCTTC.

This chain connects TRBV2 to TRBJ2-1; 12 positions agree with TRBD2. V was pared by 10 bases and J by 2 bases, with 12 bases of the junction left unmatched. Germline V CDR1 and CDR2: SNHLY, FYNNEI. This CDR3 is 17 amino acids long. The CDR3 region has the DNA TGTGCCAACCTACTAGCGGGGGGAGACTCCACCTACAATGAGCAGTTCTTC. It codes for CANLLAGGDSTYNEQFF.

Only one count was recorded for this clone. The chain carries TRBV5-1 and TRBJ2-7; TRBD1 matches at 11 bases. The V gene's germline CDR1 is SGHRS and CDR2 YFSETQ. With 2 bases clipped from V and 5 bases from J, the junction kept 6 bases outside the gene matches. The CDR3 covers 15 residues. The CDR3 region is CASSLRTGGNHEQYF. The DNA for the CDR3 is TGCGCCAGCAGCTTAAGGACAGGGGGCAACCACGAGCAGTACTTC.

The chain is built from TRBV2 and TRBJ2-7; D is possibly TRBD2 (6 bases). This CDR3 spans 14 amino acids. V shed 6 bases and J shed 6 bases, with 18 bases lying between them. The germline V gene encodes CDR1 SNHLY and CDR2 FYNNEI. The CDR3 loop is CASRELALGGEQYF. DNA for the CDR3: TGTGCCAGCAGAGAACTGGCCCTGGGGGGCGAGCAGTACTTC.

The chain links TRBV3-1 (or the pseudogene TRBV3-2) to TRBJ2-1, with 12 bases matching TRBD2. The J segment lost 9 bases and the V segment lost 4 bases, leaving 10 bases of the junction unmatched. The germline V gene encodes CDR1 LGHDT and CDR2 YNNKEL (reference sequence). CDR3 size: 16 residues. The CDR3: CASSLLAGGPSGEQFF. The DNA of the CDR3 is TGTGCCAGCAGCCTACTAGCGGGGGGTCCCAGTGGTGAGCAGTTCTTC.

V gene TRBV3-1 (or the pseudogene TRBV3-2) combines with J gene TRBJ2-7; TRBD1 matches at 9 bases. V lost 4 bases and J lost 5; bases outside the gene matches: 9. From germline, CDR1 is LGHDT and CDR2 YNNKEL (reference sequence). This CDR3 region has 15 residues. The CDR3 here is CASSRPGQGVHEQYF. CDR3 sequence (DNA): TGTGCCAGCAGCCGGCCGGGACAGGGAGTCCACGAGCAGTACTTC.